This section outlines one T cell receptor (beta chain) sequence together with its context. The target antigen is unknown. Trimming removed 4 bases from V and 10 bases from J, with 22 bases in between. CDR1 is SNHLY, CDR2 FYNNEI, per germline. The CDR3 is 15 amino acids. Researchers ran the PCR with 60 Vbeta and 13 Jbeta primers. Repertoires were generated with immunoSEQ multiplex PCR, while TCRdb's copy carries only in-frame clones and drops some. The sample records 65,000 to 70,000 clones, around 78% being singletons. The record originates from a study of cytomegalovirus exposure and HLA in healthy donors. Findings and caveats of the study: Information on immune exposure was restricted to one variable (CMV serostatus).

The receptor was isolated from a man aged 50 to 60 in good health and CMV-seronegative. The sample taken for sequencing was PBMCs. This chain connects TRBV2 to TRBJ2-5, with D possibly being TRBD1 (6 bases). CDR3: CASSGQASMVGDQYF. The CDR3 nucleotides read TGTGCCAGCAGTGGACAGGCGAGTATGGTTGGCGACCAGTACTTC.